The text below deals with one TCR beta chain. This specimen belongs to a study of blood T cell repertoires in COVID-19. Study summary: Whether acute or convalescent, the COVID-19 samples came from the United States, Italy and Spain.

The table came from immunoSEQ multiplex PCR; TCRdb's copy has only in-frame clones and leaves some out. The data show 190,000 or so clones, around 90% seen once. Residents of approximately 25 US areas, aged 18 to 89 years, made up the participants. Categorization into cohorts depended on clinical history that participants reported. Trimming left V 3 bases short and J 5 bases short, with 11 bases between. The germline gives CDR1 SEHNR, CDR2 FQNEAQ (reference sequence). This CDR3 is 15 amino acids long. The material sequenced was PBMCs or T cells enriched from blood (not recorded which). The chain is built from TRBV7-9 and TRBJ1-6; D possibly corresponds to TRBD1 (5 bases). This sequence was found in a man aged 18 to 30 with acute COVID-19. The CDR3 DNA is TGTGCCAGCAGCTTGCAGGGAATCAATAATTCACCCCTCCACTTT. The encoded protein is CASSLQGINNSPLHF.